This TCR beta chain was recorded in a study of beta chain features in type 1 diabetes. Whole-study results and caveats: All four CD4+ subsets from Type 1 diabetes patients carried moderately but significantly shorter TCRB CDR3s.

Every bit of the isolated RNA underwent reverse transcription, so sequencing read expressed TCRB transcripts. Measured with immunoSEQ multiplex PCR; TCRdb has only the in-frame clones, and not every one. The sample has roughly 730,000 clones, 10% to 15% seen once; the top ten hold 0.022%. V gave up 0 bases and J gave up 0 bases, with 11 bases separating them. CDR1 and CDR2 from the germline V gene are SGHVS and FNYEAQ. The CDR3 has 16 amino acids. With regard to this clone: Its antigen remains unknown.

The rearrangement joins TRBV7-6 to TRBJ1-1; D possibly corresponds to TRBD1 (6 bases). This TCR derives from a man younger than 35 with type 1 diabetes. Material: naive CD4+ T cells from blood. This CDR3 reads CASSLAQDSLNTEAFF. The CDR3 coding sequence is TGTGCCAGCAGCTTAGCCCAGGACAGCCTGAACACTGAAGCTTTCTTT.